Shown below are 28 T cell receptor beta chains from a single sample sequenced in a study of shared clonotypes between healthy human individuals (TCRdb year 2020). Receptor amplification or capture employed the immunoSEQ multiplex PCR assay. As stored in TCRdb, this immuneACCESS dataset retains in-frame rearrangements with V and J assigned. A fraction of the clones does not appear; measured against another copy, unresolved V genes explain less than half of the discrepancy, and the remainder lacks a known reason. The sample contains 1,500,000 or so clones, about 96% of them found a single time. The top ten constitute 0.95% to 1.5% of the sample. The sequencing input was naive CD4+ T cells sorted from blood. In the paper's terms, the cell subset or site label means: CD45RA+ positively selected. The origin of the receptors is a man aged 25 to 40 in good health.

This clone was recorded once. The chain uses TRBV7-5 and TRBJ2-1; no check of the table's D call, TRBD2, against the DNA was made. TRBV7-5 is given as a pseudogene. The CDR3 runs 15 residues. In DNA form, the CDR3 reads TGTGTCAGAAGCTTACCGCGGGTGGGGAGCCGGGAGCAGTTCTTC. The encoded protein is CVRSLPRVGSREQFF.

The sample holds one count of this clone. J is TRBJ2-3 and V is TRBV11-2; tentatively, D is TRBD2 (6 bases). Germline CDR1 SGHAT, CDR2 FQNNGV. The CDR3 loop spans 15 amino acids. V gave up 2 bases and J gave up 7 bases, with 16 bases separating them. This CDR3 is CASSLNPLALNTQYF. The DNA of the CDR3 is TGTGCCAGCAGCTTAAACCCACTAGCCTTAAATACGCAGTATTTT.

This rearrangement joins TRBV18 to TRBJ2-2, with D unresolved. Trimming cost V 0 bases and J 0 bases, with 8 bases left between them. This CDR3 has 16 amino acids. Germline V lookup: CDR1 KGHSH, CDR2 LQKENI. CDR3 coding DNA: TGTGCCAGCTCACCACCGACGAACGCGAACACCGGGGAGCTGTTTTTT. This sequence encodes CASSPPTNANTGELFF. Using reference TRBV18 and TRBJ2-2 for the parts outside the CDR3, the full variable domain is NAGVMQNPRHLVRRRGQEARLRCSPMKGHSHVYWYRQLPEEGLKFMVYLQKENIIDESGMPKERFSAEFPKEGPSILRIQQVVRGDSAAYFCASSPPTNANTGELFFGEGSRLTVL.

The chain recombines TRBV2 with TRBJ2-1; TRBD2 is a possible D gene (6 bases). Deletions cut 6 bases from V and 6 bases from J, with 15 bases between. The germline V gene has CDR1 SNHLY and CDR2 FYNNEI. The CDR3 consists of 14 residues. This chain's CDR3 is CASRAGTPANEQFF. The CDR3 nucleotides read TGTGCCAGCAGAGCCGGGACTCCCGCCAATGAGCAGTTCTTC. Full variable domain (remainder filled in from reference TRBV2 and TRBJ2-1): EPEVTQTPSHQVTQMGQEVILRCVPISNHLYFYWYRQILGQKVEFLVSFYNNEISEKSEIFDDQFSVERPDGSNFTLKIRSTKLEDSAMYFCASRAGTPANEQFFGPGTRLTVL.

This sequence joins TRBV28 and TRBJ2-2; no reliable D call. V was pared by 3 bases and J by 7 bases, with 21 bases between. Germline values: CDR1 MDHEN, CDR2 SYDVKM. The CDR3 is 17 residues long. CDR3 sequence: CASSFLPVVDSGGELFF. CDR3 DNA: TGTGCCAGCAGTTTTTTACCCGTCGTAGACTCCGGCGGGGAGCTGTTTTTT.

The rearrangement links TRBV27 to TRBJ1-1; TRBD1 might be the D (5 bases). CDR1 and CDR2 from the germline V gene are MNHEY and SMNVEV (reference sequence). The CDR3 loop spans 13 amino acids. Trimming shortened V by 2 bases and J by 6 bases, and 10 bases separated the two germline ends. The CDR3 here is CASSLGGPSEAFF. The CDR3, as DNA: TGTGCCAGCAGTTTAGGGGGTCCTTCTGAAGCTTTCTTT.

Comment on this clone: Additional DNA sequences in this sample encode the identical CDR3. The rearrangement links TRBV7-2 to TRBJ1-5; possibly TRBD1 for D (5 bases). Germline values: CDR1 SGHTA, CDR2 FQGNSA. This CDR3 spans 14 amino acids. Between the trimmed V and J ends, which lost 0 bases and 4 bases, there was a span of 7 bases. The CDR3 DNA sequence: TGTGCCAGCAGCTTAGCGGGGGGGAATCAGCCCCAGCATTTT. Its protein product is CASSLAGGNQPQHF.

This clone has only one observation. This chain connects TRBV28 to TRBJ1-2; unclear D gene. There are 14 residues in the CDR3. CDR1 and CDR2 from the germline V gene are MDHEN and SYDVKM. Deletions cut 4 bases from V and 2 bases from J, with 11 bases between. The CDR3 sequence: CASSSGPVNYGYTF. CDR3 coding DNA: TGTGCCAGCAGTTCGGGCCCGGTCAACTATGGCTACACCTTC.

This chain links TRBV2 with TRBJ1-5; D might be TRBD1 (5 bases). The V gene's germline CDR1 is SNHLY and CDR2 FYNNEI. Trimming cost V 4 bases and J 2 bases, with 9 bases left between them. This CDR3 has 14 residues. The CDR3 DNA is TGTGCCAGCAGTGTGACAGCCGGCAATCAGCCCCAGCATTTT. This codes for CASSVTAGNQPQHF.

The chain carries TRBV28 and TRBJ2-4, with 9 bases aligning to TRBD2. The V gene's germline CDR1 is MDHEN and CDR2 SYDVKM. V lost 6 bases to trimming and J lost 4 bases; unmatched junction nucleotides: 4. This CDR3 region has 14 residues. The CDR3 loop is CASRTSGLKNIQYF. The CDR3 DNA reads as TGTGCCAGCAGAACTAGCGGGCTGAAAAACATTCAGTACTTC.

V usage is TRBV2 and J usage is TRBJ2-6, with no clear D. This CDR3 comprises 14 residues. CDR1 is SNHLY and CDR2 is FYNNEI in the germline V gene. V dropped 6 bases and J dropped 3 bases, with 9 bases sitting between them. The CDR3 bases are TGTGCCAGCAGAGTACCACTTGGGGCCAACGTCCTGACTTTC. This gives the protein CASRVPLGANVLTF.

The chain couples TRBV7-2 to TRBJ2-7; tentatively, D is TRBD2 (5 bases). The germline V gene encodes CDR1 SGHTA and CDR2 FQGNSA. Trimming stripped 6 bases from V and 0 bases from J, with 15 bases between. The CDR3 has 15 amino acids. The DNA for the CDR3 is TGTGCCAGCAGTTCCCGGACTTACCACTCCTACGAGCAGTACTTC. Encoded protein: CASSSRTYHSYEQYF.

The CDR3 loop reads CASSLFPREQYF. The CDR3 DNA follows: TGTGCCAGCAGTTTATTTCCCCGCGAGCAGTACTTC. The V call is TRBV28, the J call TRBJ2-7; D not resolved. This CDR3 has 12 amino acids. Germline V gene lookup returns CDR1 MDHEN and CDR2 SYDVKM. V was cut by 1 base and J by 6 bases, with 7 bases left in between.

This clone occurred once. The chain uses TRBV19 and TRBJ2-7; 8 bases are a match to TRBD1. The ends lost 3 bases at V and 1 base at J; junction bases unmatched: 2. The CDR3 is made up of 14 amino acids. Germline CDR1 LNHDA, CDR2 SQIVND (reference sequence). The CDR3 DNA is TGTGCCAGTAGTATGTACAGGGGGTCCTACGAGCAGTACTTC. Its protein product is CASSMYRGSYEQYF.

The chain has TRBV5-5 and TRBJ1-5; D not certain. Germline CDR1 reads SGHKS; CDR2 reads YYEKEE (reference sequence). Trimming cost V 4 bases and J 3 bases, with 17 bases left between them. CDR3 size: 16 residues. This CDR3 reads CASSPPGSGPNQPQHF. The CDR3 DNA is TGTGCCAGCAGCCCCCCCGGAAGTGGGCCCAATCAGCCCCAGCATTTT.

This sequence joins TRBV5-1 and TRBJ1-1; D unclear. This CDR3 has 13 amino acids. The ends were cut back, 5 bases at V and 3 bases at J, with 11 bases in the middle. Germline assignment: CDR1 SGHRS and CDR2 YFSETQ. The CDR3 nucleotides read TGCGCCAGCAGGTCTTCCGGGGACACTGAAGCTTTCTTT. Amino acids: CASRSSGDTEAFF.

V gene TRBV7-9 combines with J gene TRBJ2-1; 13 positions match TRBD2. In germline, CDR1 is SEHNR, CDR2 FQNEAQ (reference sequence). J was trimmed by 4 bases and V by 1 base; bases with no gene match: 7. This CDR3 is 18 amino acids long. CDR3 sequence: CASSLGGLAGDRYNEQFF. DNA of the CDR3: TGTGCCAGCAGCTTAGGAGGACTAGCGGGAGATCGGTACAATGAGCAGTTCTTC.

CDR3 sequence: CASSVSRVEQETQYF. The CDR3 DNA is TGTGCCAGCAGCGTATCAAGAGTAGAACAAGAGACCCAGTACTTC. This rearrangement joins TRBV9 to TRBJ2-5, with D hard to call. Germline V gene data show CDR1 as SGDLS and CDR2 as YYNGEE. The V end was cut by 1 base, the J end by 2 bases, with 12 bases between. This CDR3 region has 15 residues.

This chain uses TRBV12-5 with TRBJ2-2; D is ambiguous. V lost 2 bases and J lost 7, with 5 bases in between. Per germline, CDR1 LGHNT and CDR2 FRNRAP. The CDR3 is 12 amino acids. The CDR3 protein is CASGLLIGELFF. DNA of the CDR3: TGTGCTAGTGGTTTGTTAATCGGGGAGCTGTTTTTT.

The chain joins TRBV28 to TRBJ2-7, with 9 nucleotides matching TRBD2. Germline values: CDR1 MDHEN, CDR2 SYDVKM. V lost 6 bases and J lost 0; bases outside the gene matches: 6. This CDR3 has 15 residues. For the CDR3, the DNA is TGTGCCAGCAGATCTCGTAGCGGGGGCTCCTACGAGCAGTACTTC. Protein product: CASRSRSGGSYEQYF.

The CDR3 nucleotides read TGTGCCAGCAGCTTAGGGCATAATCGGAGCACCGGGGAGCTGTTTTTT. It codes for CASSLGHNRSTGELFF. The chain carries TRBV7-7 and TRBJ2-2; D remains ambiguous. Germline V gene lookup returns CDR1 SSHAT and CDR2 FNYEAQ (reference sequence). V lost 1 base and J lost 4, with 13 bases in between. There are 16 residues in the CDR3. Complete variable domain (other parts from reference TRBV7-7 and TRBJ2-2): GAGVSQSPRYKVTKRGQDVTLRCDPISSHATLYWYQQALGQGPEFLTYFNYEAQPDKSGLPSDRFSAERPEGSISTLTIQRTEQRDSAMYRCASSLGHNRSTGELFFGEGSRLTVL.

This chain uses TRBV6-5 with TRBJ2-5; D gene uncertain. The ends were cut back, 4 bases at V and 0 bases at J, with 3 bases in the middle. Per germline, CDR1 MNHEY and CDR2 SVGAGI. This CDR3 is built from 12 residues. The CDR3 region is CASSSYQETQYF. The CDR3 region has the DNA TGTGCCAGCAGTTCATACCAAGAGACCCAGTACTTC.

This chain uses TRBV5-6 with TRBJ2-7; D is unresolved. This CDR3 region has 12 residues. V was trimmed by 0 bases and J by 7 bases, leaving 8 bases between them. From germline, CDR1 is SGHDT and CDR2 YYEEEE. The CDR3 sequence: CASSLEVREQYF. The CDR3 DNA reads TGTGCCAGCAGCTTGGAGGTGAGGGAGCAGTACTTC.

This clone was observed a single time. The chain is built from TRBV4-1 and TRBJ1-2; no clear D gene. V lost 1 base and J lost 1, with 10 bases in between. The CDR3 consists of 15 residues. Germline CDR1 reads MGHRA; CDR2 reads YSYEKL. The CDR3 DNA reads TGCGCCAGCAGCCAAGGGCATAACAGTAACTATGGCTACACCTTC. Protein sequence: CASSQGHNSNYGYTF.

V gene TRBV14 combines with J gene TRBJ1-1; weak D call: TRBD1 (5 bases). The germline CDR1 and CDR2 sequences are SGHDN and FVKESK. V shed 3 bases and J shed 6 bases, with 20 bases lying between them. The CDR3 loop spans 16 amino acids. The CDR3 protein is CASSQQSGRVGAEAFF. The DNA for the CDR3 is TGTGCCAGCAGCCAGCAAAGCGGCAGGGTGGGCGCTGAAGCTTTCTTT.

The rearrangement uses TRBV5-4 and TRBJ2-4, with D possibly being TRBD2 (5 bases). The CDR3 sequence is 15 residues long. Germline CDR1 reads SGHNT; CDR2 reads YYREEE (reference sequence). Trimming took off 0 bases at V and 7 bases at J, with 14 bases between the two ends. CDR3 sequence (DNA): TGTGCCAGCAGCTTGGCCTCGGGGAAGTCCAACATTCAGTACTTC. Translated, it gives CASSLASGKSNIQYF.

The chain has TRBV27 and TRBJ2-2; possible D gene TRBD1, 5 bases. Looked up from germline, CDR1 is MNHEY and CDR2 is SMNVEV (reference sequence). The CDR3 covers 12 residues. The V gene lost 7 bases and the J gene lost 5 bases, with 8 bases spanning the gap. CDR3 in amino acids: CASKGMTGELFF. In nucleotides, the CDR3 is TGTGCCAGCAAGGGGATGACCGGGGAGCTGTTTTTT.

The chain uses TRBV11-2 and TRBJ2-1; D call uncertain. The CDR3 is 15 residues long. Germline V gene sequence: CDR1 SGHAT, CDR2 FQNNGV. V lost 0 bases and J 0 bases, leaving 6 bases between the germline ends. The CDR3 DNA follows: TGTGCCAGCAGCTTAGATCCCCTCTCCTACAATGAGCAGTTCTTC. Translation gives CASSLDPLSYNEQFF.